This T cell receptor beta chain is from a study of cytomegalovirus exposure and HLA in healthy donors listed by TCRdb under 2017. Context from the whole study: An earlier analysis of several hundred of the donors reported about 300 Gb of sequence data and approximately 120 million unique TCR beta sequences obtained from around 170 million T cells. Typing coverage differed by locus: A, B, C, DRB1 and DQB1 were typed in about 620-630 donors, DQA1 in roughly 510, DPA1 in 600 to 610, and DPB1 in roughly 470. In a later analysis, previously published TCR beta repertoires from about 640 donors were re-analyzed and high-resolution HLA genotyping was added so that TCR occurrence patterns could be studied. All discovery cohort repertoires had been generated using a single sequencing platform. In an earlier analysis of several hundred of the donors, high-throughput TCR beta sequencing was used to judge whether each TCR beta V gene segment behaved as functional or pseudogenic. A later genetic analysis took genome-wide SNP genotypes for about 55% of the 666 donors and used that subset as a discovery cohort. The T cell repertoires of several hundred subjects were profiled by immunosequencing and related to cytomegalovirus serostatus. Rather than drawing on any new phenotypic data, the later analysis identified candidate immune exposures from TCR beta sequences and the way those sequences occurred across donors. High-throughput TCR immunosequencing, statistical association of individual TCRs with disease status, and machine learning were combined to predict cytomegalovirus infection status. Along with the approximately 700-subject first cohort, a separate validation cohort of about 110 different subjects was used. Donor age, sex, ethnicity and CMV serostatus were compiled alongside the repertoire data. Among about 360 genotyped donors of the cohort, an average of around 240,000 unique TCR beta nucleotide sequences were sequenced per donor, 15% to 20% of them non-productive. Four to six DR-DQ haplotypes were handled as single units for association and clustering, since linkage in the cohort was strong. Both class I and class II loci were covered by HLA typing, at four-digit resolution. An early release that covered fewer than 800 HLA-typed donors contained approximately 300 gigabases of sequencing data and 85 million to 100 million unique TCR sequences. The genetic ancestry cluster associated with self-reported Caucasian donors included about 81% of the approximately 430 genotyped donors. The aim of the study was to test whether cataloging public T cell receptors could identify signatures of past pathogen exposure. Paper-wide results and their limitations: A further reported finding was that TCR beta sequences accurately predicted the HLA-A and HLA-B alleles for most subjects in the first cohort. The study listed approximately 150 TCR beta chains as associated with cytomegalovirus. The classifier was reported to diagnose cytomegalovirus status with high specificity and sensitivity in both the original cohort and the validation cohort. In a later analysis, some 17,000 TCR beta sequences were associated with specific HLA alleles at a false discovery rate of 0.05. In a later analysis, HLA-associated TCR beta chains were found to be more clonally expanded and to have lower generation probabilities than equally common non-associated chains. Sequencing depth was assumed to be roughly uniform across donors in the presence/absence analyses, though that assumption may not hold. Compared with the 666-donor mean, donors in an Asian-associated ancestry cluster had fewer N-insertions in productive TCRs, according to a later genetic analysis. In an earlier analysis of approximately 600 of the donors, most TCR beta V segments were observed in productive rearrangements about 87% or about 30% of the time, broadly matching IMGT annotations. Because counts were too low, under 20 rarely observed V segments, including chromosome 9 orphons, were left out of the earlier analysis of approximately 580 of the donors. In a later analysis, TCR association rates were found to vary across HLA loci, with the most associated TCRs seen for DRB1 alleles and the fewest for HLA-C alleles. A few of the identified cytomegalovirus-associated TCR beta chains were confirmed in vitro to be specific for cytomegalovirus antigens. When HLA alleles, especially DR and DQ, strongly co-occurred, TCR associations were difficult to assign to individual alleles. According to a later analysis, most CMV-associated TCR beta chains appeared to be HLA-restricted, and the HLA associations seemed to be driven largely by CMV exposure. In this cohort, only TCR beta chains were sequenced, and detectable features were limited by the absence of alpha or paired-chain data. HLA typing was unavailable for some donors at each locus, so association tests used only the typed subset. The authors suggested that the approach could potentially be generalized to other disease states and immunological phenotypes. V-gene and J-gene trimming of TCR beta chains was associated with a missense DCLRE1C variant in a later genetic analysis, and the association was replicated in an independent cohort. CMV serostatus was the only immune exposure information available for the cohort. According to a later analysis, parvovirus B19, influenza, CMV and Epstein-Barr virus appeared linked to several top co-occurrence clusters. Most TCR sequences were observed very rarely across donors, whereas some public TCRs were present in many individuals. A group of highly shared sequence variants was considered likely to be a technical artifact of the sequencing pipeline. Linkage disequilibrium might explain the correlated functional status among segregating V segments, but an unknown experimental factor could not be ruled out. Because the 87-base-pair reads could not distinguish some IMGT-functional V segments, including TRBV6-2 and TRBV6-3, those segments were excluded.

Comment on this clone: It lacks a known antigen. There are no base qualities to consult, and no much larger clone falls within one base.

V loses 3 bases, J loses 5 bases, and the germline ends lie 16 bases apart. Counted from cysteine to phenylalanine, this CDR3 has 16 amino acids. Left in the record is the CDR3 DNA by itself, 48 bases read in frame from the first base. The germline V gene (reference sequence) supplies CDR1 LNHDA and CDR2 SQIVND. The cohort consisted of 650 to 700 healthy bone marrow donors. All cohort members were sampled while nominally healthy, although unrecorded immune exposures were likely present. The donor was CMV seropositive and was included in the group of about 290 seropositive cohort members. A peripheral blood sample was provided by each donor, and peripheral blood mononuclear cells were used for TCR beta sequencing. Genomic DNA extraction from the blood cell samples was performed with the Qiagen DNeasy Blood Extraction Kit. To prepare the library, the immunoSEQ multiplex PCR assay was applied. For the multiplex PCR, a mixture combining 60 forward primers for TCR Vbeta segments and 13 reverse primers for TCR Jbeta segments was used. The CDR3 region of rearranged TCR beta genes was amplified from genomic DNA by a multiplex PCR assay. Amplified TCR beta libraries were sequenced as 87-base-pair reads on the Illumina HiSeq System. As for how the authors treated the data: In a later analysis, tens of millions of unique TCR beta chains were counted across the 650 to 700 repertoires, and roughly 10 million of these chains were shared by at least two donors. Raw reads were error-corrected and collapsed into unique sequences by a nearest-neighbor algorithm in which closely related sequences were merged to remove PCR and sequencing errors. V, D and J gene segments were assigned by aligning CDR3 sequences to IMGT reference sequences. For a sequence to be retained, a match of at least six nucleotides to both a V gene segment and a J gene segment was required. Rearrangements were classified as productive when the CDR3 lacked stop codons and remained in frame with V and J, and all other rearrangements were classified as non-productive. Following IMGT convention, CDR3 was defined as the stretch from the second conserved V-encoded cysteine up to the conserved J-encoded phenylalanine. The earlier analysis of some 600 of the donors excluded sequences that lacked an unambiguous match to a single V gene segment. An earlier analysis of approximately 590 of the donors classified V segments as functional when productive rearrangements were above 56.7% and as segregating when the standard deviation between donors was above 5%. A statistical classification framework was developed to diagnose cytomegalovirus status using the catalog of TCR beta chain sequences. A later analysis assigned V and J genes by comparing TCR nucleotide sequences with IMGT/GENE-DB human TR gene sequences. A later analysis assigned CDR3 sequences and most-parsimonious VDJ recombination scenarios with the TCRdist pipeline. A later analysis defined each TCR beta chain by its CDR3 amino acid sequence plus V-gene family, and excluded reads lacking a unique V-gene family. A later analysis removed 592 highly shared, low-generation-probability nucleotide sequences to deal with suspected cross-contamination and a sequencing artifact. A later analysis calculated a clonal expansion index for each public chain from normalized within-repertoire ranks of inferred template counts. A later analysis computed generation probabilities with a VDJ recombination model fitted to out-of-frame rearrangements, and checked the results against IGoR. In a later analysis, TCR-TCR, TCR-HLA and TCR-CMV co-occurrence was scored with hypergeometric tests, and a repertoire-size bias correction was applied to TCR pairs. False discovery rates were estimated in a later analysis by permuting HLA or CMV assignments 20 times. In a later analysis, co-occurring TCRs were grouped using DBSCAN, and TCRdist sequence similarity was added for clustering within HLA-allele-positive subsets. For co-occurrence clustering, repertoires with fewer than 30,000 or more than 120,000 public chains were excluded, along with four to six repertoires with anomalous nucleotide sharing. In its TCRdb copy, this immuneACCESS table keeps in-frame sequences only and misses some clones. Where compared with another copy, unresolved V genes explain less than half of these, and the others have no known cause. V, J and clone size derive from that table, while D and trimming were established from the DNA sequence. Recorded for this sample are about 140,000 clones; 72% of them occurred a single time. The ten largest account for less than 5% of the sample.

The sequenced material came from PBMCs. The chain was built from TRBV19 and TRBJ1-4, with no confident D gene call. The receptor comes from a man in his forties or fifties in good health and CMV-seropositive. The sequenced DNA: TGTGCCAGTAGTATTTTTCGGCCCTTCGGGAATGAAAAACTGTTTTTT. Translation gives CASSIFRPFGNEKLFF. With the portions outside the CDR3 filled from the reference TRBV19 and TRBJ1-4 genes, the complete variable region becomes DGGITQSPKYLFRKEGQNVTLSCEQNLNHDAMYWYRQDPGQGLRLIYYSQIVNDFQKGDIAEGYSVSREKKESFPLTVTSAQKNPTAFYLCASSIFRPFGNEKLFFGSGTQLSVL.